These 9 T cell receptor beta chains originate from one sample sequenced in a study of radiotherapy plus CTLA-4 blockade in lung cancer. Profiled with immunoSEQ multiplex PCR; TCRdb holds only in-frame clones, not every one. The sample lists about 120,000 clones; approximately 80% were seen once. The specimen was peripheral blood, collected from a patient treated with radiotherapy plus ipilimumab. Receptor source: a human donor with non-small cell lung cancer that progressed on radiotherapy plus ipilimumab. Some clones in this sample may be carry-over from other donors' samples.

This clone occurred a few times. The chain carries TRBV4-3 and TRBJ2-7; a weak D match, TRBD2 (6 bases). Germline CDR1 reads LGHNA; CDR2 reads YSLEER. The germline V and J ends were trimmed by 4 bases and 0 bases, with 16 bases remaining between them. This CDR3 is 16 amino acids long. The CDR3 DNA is TGCGCCAGCAGCCGCAGTGGGGGGTACGGCTCCTACGAGCAGTACTTC. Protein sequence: CASSRSGGYGSYEQYF.

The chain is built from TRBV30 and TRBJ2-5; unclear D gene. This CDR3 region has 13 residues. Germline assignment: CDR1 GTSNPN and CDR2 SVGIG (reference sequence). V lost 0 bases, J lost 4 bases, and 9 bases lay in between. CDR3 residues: CAWSVGLLETQYF. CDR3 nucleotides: TGTGCCTGGAGTGTTGGGCTACTAGAGACCCAGTACTTC.

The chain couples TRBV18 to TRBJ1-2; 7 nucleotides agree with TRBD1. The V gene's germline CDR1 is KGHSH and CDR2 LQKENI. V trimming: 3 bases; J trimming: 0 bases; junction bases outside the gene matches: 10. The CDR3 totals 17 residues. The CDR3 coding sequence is TGTGCCAGCTCACCTACCACCGGGACAGCTTCTAACTATGGCTACACCTTC. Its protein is CASSPTTGTASNYGYTF.

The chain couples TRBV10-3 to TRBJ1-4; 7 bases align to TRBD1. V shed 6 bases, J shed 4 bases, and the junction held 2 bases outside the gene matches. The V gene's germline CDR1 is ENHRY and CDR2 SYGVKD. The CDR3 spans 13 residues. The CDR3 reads CAISRDSNEKLFF. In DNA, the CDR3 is TGTGCCATCAGCCGGGACAGTAATGAAAAACTGTTTTTT.

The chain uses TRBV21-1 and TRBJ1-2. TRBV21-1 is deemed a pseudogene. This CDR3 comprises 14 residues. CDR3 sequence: CASTQVRQNYGYTF. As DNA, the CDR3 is TGTGCCAGCACCCAGGTGAGGCAGAACTATGGCTACACCTTC.

CDR3 sequence: CASSPHAGRIANYGYTF. As DNA, the CDR3 is TGCGCCAGCAGCCCTCACGCAGGGCGCATAGCTAACTATGGCTACACCTTC. The rearrangement joins TRBV4-1 to TRBJ1-2; D perhaps matches TRBD1 (5 bases). The V gene lost 4 bases and the J gene lost 0 bases, with 18 bases spanning the gap. The germline V gene has CDR1 MGHRA and CDR2 YSYEKL. The CDR3 is 17 residues long.

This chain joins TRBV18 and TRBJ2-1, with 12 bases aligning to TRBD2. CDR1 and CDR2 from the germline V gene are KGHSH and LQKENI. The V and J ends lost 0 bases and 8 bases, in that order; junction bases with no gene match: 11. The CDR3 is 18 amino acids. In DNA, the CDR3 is TGTGCCAGCTCACCACCCGGGAGCCTAGCGGGGGGGCAGTATGAGCAGTTCTTC. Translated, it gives CASSPPGSLAGGQYEQFF.

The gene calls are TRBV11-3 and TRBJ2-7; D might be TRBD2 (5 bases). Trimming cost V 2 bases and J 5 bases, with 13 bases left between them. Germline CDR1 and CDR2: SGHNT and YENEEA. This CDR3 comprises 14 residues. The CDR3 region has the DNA TGTGCCAGCAGCTTATATACGGGAATTGACGAGCAGTACTTC. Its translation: CASSLYTGIDEQYF.

CDR3 sequence (DNA): TGTGCCAGCAGCCCTGGAAAGGGACCGAAGCAGGAGGAGCAGTACTTC. The encoded protein is CASSPGKGPKQEEQYF. The gene calls are TRBV7-9 and TRBJ2-7, with D perhaps being TRBD1 or TRBD2 (5 bases each). The V end lost 5 bases, the J end lost 7 bases, and 24 bases lay between the germline ends. There are 16 residues in the CDR3. CDR1 SEHNR and CDR2 FQNEAQ come from the germline V gene (reference sequence).